A single sample gave rise to the 25 T cell receptor beta chains below, sequenced in a study of vaccination and CD4 T cells after COVID-19. An Oncomine TCR Beta short-read assay was used to sequence the DNA from cultured CD4+ T cells. TCRdb reprocessed the PCR reads via MiXCR and lists one record per CDR3 protein. The data hold about 26,000 distinct CDR3 sequences, with approximately 50% observed a single time. These TCRs are of unknown antigen specificity. The treatment was: approximately 11-day PBMC culture with coronavirus spike peptide pools or control peptides (ViraFEST assay). This specimen was CD4+ T cells from blood, cultured in vitro, taken before SARS-CoV-2 vaccination. The receptor set was obtained from a human donor who received a COVID-19 vaccine.

This chain uses TRBV20-1 with TRBJ1-1, with a tentative D call TRBD1 (5 bases). Trimming removed 4 bases at V and 4 bases at J, with 7 bases between. CDR1 is DFQATT, CDR2 SNEGSKA, per germline (reference sequence). This CDR3 has 11 residues. CDR3 sequence: CSAKRGTEAFF. As DNA, the CDR3 is TGCAGTGCTAAAAGGGGCACTGAAGCTTTCTTT.

With regard to this clonotype: Its ends do not fully match the called genes, so a read error is possible. The gene calls are TRBV11-3 and TRBJ2-5; D not certain. Per the germline V gene, CDR1 is SGHNT and CDR2 is YENEEA. This CDR3 has 15 residues. The CDR3 sequence is CASSLAPGFQGTQYF. The CDR3 nucleotides are TGTGCCAGCAGCTTAGCCCCGGGTTTCCAAGGGACCCAGTACTTC.

This clonotype was seen once. V gene TRBV30 combines with J gene TRBJ1-1, with D uncertain. This CDR3 region has 12 residues. The germline V and J ends were trimmed by 1 base and 4 bases, with 7 bases remaining between them. Germline assignment: CDR1 GTSNPN and CDR2 SVGIG (reference sequence). CDR3 DNA: TGTGCCTGGAGTGGGGGATCCACTGAAGCTTTCTTT. It translates to CAWSGGSTEAFF. Full variable domain (outside the CDR3, taken from reference TRBV30 and TRBJ1-1): SQTIHQWPATLVQPVGSPLSLECTVEGTSNPNLYWYRQAAGRGLQLLFYSVGIGQISSEVPQNLSASRPQDRQFILSSKKLLLSDSGFYLCAWSGGSTEAFFGQGTRLTVV.

There are a few counts of this clonotype. V and J are TRBV19 and TRBJ2-2; no definite D call. V was shortened by 1 base and J by 1 base, with 4 bases between the two germline ends. From germline, CDR1 is LNHDA and CDR2 SQIVND (reference sequence). The CDR3 totals 14 residues. The CDR3 protein is CASSIARNTGELFF. The CDR3, as DNA: TGTGCCAGTAGTATAGCCAGGAACACCGGGGAGCTGTTTTTT.

The chain couples TRBV20-1 to TRBJ1-4; the D is unclear. The CDR3 runs 14 residues. Trimming removed 1 base from V and 5 bases from J, with 11 bases in between. CDR1 is DFQATT, CDR2 SNEGSKA, per germline (reference sequence). The CDR3 region has the DNA TGCAGTGCTAGAGTCCCAGGTCCCAATGAAAAACTGTTTTTT. Protein sequence: CSARVPGPNEKLFF.

This sequence joins TRBV5-1 and TRBJ1-1; TRBD1 aligns across 10 bases. After removal of 3 bases from V and 5 bases from J, the junction contained 10 bases not matched to a gene. CDR1 and CDR2 (germline): SGHRS, YFSETQ. The CDR3 length is 16 residues. The CDR3 DNA reads TGCGCCAGCAGCTCTAGACAGGGGGCTCTCCGGACTGAAGCTTTCTTT. This codes for CASSSRQGALRTEAFF.

The chain uses TRBV21-1 and TRBJ1-5; no check of the table's D call, TRBD1, against the DNA was made. TRBV21-1 is a listed pseudogene. CDR3 size: 22 residues. The CDR3 DNA reads as TGTGCCAGCAGCGGACGAAATTGGATGCGGACCGTCGGGGGCGATGGCAATCAGCCCCAGCATTTT. Translation: CASSGRNWMRTVGGDGNQPQHF.

The genes are TRBV20-1 and TRBJ1-5; 7 nucleotides agree with TRBD1. This CDR3 is built from 14 residues. The ends lost 6 bases at V and 4 bases at J; junction bases unmatched: 9. Germline V gene sequence: CDR1 DFQATT, CDR2 SNEGSKA (reference sequence). CDR3 nucleotide sequence: TGCAGTGCCGGAAGTGGACAGGTGAATCAGCCCCAGCATTTT. Translating it yields CSAGSGQVNQPQHF.

This clonotype has just a few counts. This chain connects TRBV2 to TRBJ2-1; D might be TRBD1 (5 bases). Germline-derived CDR1 and CDR2 are SNHLY and FYNNEI. This CDR3 has 13 residues. V shed 1 base and J shed 12 bases, with 13 bases lying between them. CDR3 sequence reads: CASSEDLRVRQFF. CDR3 DNA sequence: TGTGCCAGCAGTGAAGATCTCAGGGTACGGCAGTTCTTC.

The chain joins TRBV25-1 to TRBJ1-2, with TRBD1 as a possible D gene (6 bases). The CDR3 loop spans 12 amino acids. The germline V gene encodes CDR1 MGHDK and CDR2 SYGVNS. V was pared by 8 bases and J by 5 bases, with 12 bases between. CDR3 in amino acids: CASFTGTYGYTF. For the CDR3, the DNA is TGTGCCAGCTTTACAGGGACTTATGGCTACACCTTC.

This clonotype was seen more than once but under ten times. This chain joins TRBV25-1 and TRBJ1-4; perhaps TRBD1 as D (5 bases). V dropped 2 bases and J dropped 3 bases, with 13 bases sitting between them. CDR1 MGHDK and CDR2 SYGVNS come from the germline V gene. The CDR3 has 16 amino acids. For the CDR3, the DNA is TGTGCCAGCAGTGAAGTTGGAGGGGCGGCTAATGAAAAACTGTTTTTT. Its protein is CASSEVGGAANEKLFF.

J is TRBJ2-2 and V is TRBV20-1, with 12 bases that match TRBD2. The trim removed 6 bases at V and 5 bases at J, leaving 7 bases unmatched. The CDR3 is 15 residues long. CDR1 is DFQATT, CDR2 SNEGSKA, per germline (reference sequence). As DNA, the CDR3 is TGCAGTGCCCCTAGCGGGGGGGCCTGGACCGGGGAGCTGTTTTTT. Protein: CSAPSGGAWTGELFF.

The chain combines TRBV30 with TRBJ1-6; D possibly corresponds to TRBD1 (5 bases). Deletions cut 2 bases from V and 7 bases from J, with 9 bases between. The CDR3 extends over 13 amino acids. The germline V gene has CDR1 GTSNPN and CDR2 SVGIG (reference sequence). CDR3 bases: TGTGCCTGGAGTCCCAGGGAAAATTCACCCCTCCACTTT. As protein: CAWSPRENSPLHF.

This clonotype was detected only a few times. This rearrangement joins TRBV7-9 to TRBJ1-1; weak D call: TRBD1 (5 bases). Germline assignment: CDR1 SEHNR and CDR2 FQNEAQ (reference sequence). Trimming stripped 5 bases from V and 4 bases from J, with 11 bases between. The CDR3 length is 13 residues. CDR3 coding DNA: TGTGCCAGCAGCGTGTCAGGGCCCACTGAAGCTTTCTTT. Its translation is CASSVSGPTEAFF.

The chain carries TRBV12-3 or TRBV12-4 and TRBJ1-1; D uncertain. The CDR3 length is 15 residues. Trimming stripped 6 bases from V and 1 base from J, with 15 bases between. CDR3 sequence: CASSPIGDGNTEAFF. Written as DNA, the CDR3 is TGTGCCAGCAGCCCAATTGGGGATGGGAACACTGAAGCTTTCTTT.

This clonotype was counted a few times. This chain connects TRBV6-1 to TRBJ2-4, with 9 nucleotides matching TRBD1. The CDR3 consists of 15 residues. Germline CDR1 reads MNHNS; CDR2 reads SASEGT. V dropped 5 bases and J dropped 5; count of bases not matched to a gene: 7. The CDR3 here is CASSPQGAWQNIQYF. The CDR3 nucleotides are TGTGCCAGCAGTCCACAGGGGGCTTGGCAAAACATTCAGTACTTC.

The chain uses TRBV4-1 and TRBJ1-2; D is perhaps TRBD1 (6 bases). Trimming shortened V by 2 bases and J by 5 bases, and 12 bases separated the two germline ends. Germline V lookup: CDR1 MGHRA, CDR2 YSYEKL. The CDR3 consists of 14 residues. CDR3 in amino acids: CASSQSSRGYGYTF. DNA of the CDR3: TGCGCCAGCAGCCAATCGTCCAGGGGTTATGGCTACACCTTC.

The chain recombines TRBV21-1 with TRBJ2-7; the table names TRBD1, a call not compared with the DNA. TRBV21-1 is reported as a pseudogene. This CDR3 has 16 amino acids. The CDR3 spells CASSKALRTDSYEQYF. The DNA of the CDR3 is TGTGCCAGCAGCAAAGCGCTCCGGACAGACTCCTACGAGCAGTACTTC.

This clonotype occurred a few times. The rearrangement uses TRBV24-1 and TRBJ1-2; maybe TRBD1 (5 bases). Trimming left V 2 bases short and J 0 bases short, with 9 bases between. Per the germline V gene, CDR1 is KGHDR and CDR2 is SFDVKD. The CDR3 is 15 amino acids. The CDR3 sequence is CATSDWGTSNYGYTF. In DNA, the CDR3 is TGTGCCACCAGTGATTGGGGGACTTCTAACTATGGCTACACCTTC.

The rearrangement uses TRBV6-4 and TRBJ2-3, with D possibly being TRBD2 (5 bases). This CDR3 comprises 16 residues. The germline CDR1 and CDR2 sequences are MRHNA and SNTAGT. V was shortened by 5 bases and J by 6 bases, with 21 bases between the two germline ends. The DNA of the CDR3 is TGTGCCAGCAGTCCAATTACTAGATCGGGCCCGGATACGCAGTATTTT. This encodes CASSPITRSGPDTQYF.

This clonotype was observed a handful of times. The chain has TRBV6-1 and TRBJ2-5, with D uncertain. V was shortened by 5 bases and J by 5 bases, with 15 bases between the two germline ends. Germline loops: CDR1 MNHNS, CDR2 SASEGT. This CDR3 region has 14 residues. The CDR3 bases are TGTGCCAGCAGTCGCACCGCAACGGAGGAGACCCAGTACTTC. Amino acids: CASSRTATEETQYF.

The chain is built from TRBV5-1 and TRBJ1-2; D remains ambiguous. V was trimmed by 1 base and J by 2 bases, leaving 9 bases between them. The CDR3 is 14 amino acids. Germline V CDR1 and CDR2: SGHRS, YFSETQ. The CDR3 DNA reads TGCGCCAGCAGCTTGTCCGGGCTAAACTATGGCTACACCTTC. It yields the protein CASSLSGLNYGYTF.

This clonotype has only a few counts. The chain employs TRBV12-3 or TRBV12-4 and TRBJ1-6; D is undetermined. This CDR3 is 16 amino acids long. The V end was cut by 5 bases, the J end by 6 bases, with 17 bases between. The CDR3 DNA is TGTGCCAGCAGTCTGTATAGGGAAGGTACTAATTCACCCCTCCACTTT. Translation: CASSLYREGTNSPLHF.

This clonotype was seen a handful of times. The chain uses TRBV15 and TRBJ1-6; D ambiguous. V shed 6 bases and J shed 0 bases, with 6 bases lying between them. The CDR3 loop spans 14 amino acids. Germline CDR1 LNHNV, CDR2 YYDKDF (reference sequence). The CDR3 DNA is TGTGCCACCAGGGTGAGCTCCTATAATTCACCCCTCCACTTT. It codes for CATRVSSYNSPLHF.

The gene calls are TRBV20-1 and TRBJ2-1; weak D call: TRBD2 (6 bases). V was trimmed by 6 bases and J by 1 base, leaving 13 bases between them. CDR3 length: 14 residues. The V gene's germline CDR1 is DFQATT and CDR2 SNEGSKA (reference sequence). DNA of the CDR3: TGCAGTGCGCCGACTAGGAATTCCTACAATGAGCAGTTCTTC. The encoded protein is CSAPTRNSYNEQFF.